These 14 T cell receptor beta chains share one sample of origin, sequenced in a study of cytomegalovirus exposure and HLA in healthy donors (TCRdb year 2017). The protocol used for the library was the immunoSEQ multiplex PCR assay. A mixture of 60 forward primers for TCR Vbeta segments and 13 reverse primers for TCR Jbeta segments was used in the multiplex PCR. Imported from immuneACCESS, the table was reduced by TCRdb to in-frame sequences with V and J called. These copies leave out some clones; in studies compared against another copy, an unresolved V gene accounts for under half, and the cause of the remainder is not known. The sample yields some 140,000 clones; more than 80% were counted once. Together, the top ten hold about 6.7% of the sample. The sample was PBMCs. The receptors were sampled from a woman under 40 in good health and CMV-seropositive.

The chain is built from TRBV7-9 and TRBJ1-4, with D possibly matching TRBD1 (6 bases). The V gene lost 0 bases and the J gene lost 3 bases, with 8 bases spanning the gap. Per the germline V gene, CDR1 is SEHNR and CDR2 is FQNEAQ (reference sequence). The CDR3 runs to 15 residues. The CDR3 region has the DNA TGTGCCAGCAGCTTAGCGACAGGCTCTAATGAAAAACTGTTTTTT. Translation gives CASSLATGSNEKLFF.

This clone appeared once. The J gene is TRBJ1-5, the V gene TRBV2; 9 nucleotides match TRBD1. CDR1 and CDR2 from the germline V gene are SNHLY and FYNNEI. This CDR3 region has 14 residues. The J segment lost 6 bases and the V segment lost 3 bases, leaving 3 bases of the junction unmatched. CDR3: CASSEVTGGQPQHF. CDR3 nucleotide sequence: TGTGCCAGCAGTGAGGTGACAGGGGGTCAGCCCCAGCATTTT. The entire variable domain, with the rest obtained from reference TRBV2 and TRBJ1-5, is as follows: EPEVTQTPSHQVTQMGQEVILRCVPISNHLYFYWYRQILGQKVEFLVSFYNNEISEKSEIFDDQFSVERPDGSNFTLKIRSTKLEDSAMYFCASSEVTGGQPQHFGDGTRLSIL.

The chain links TRBV15 to TRBJ2-5; a possible D gene is TRBD2 (5 bases). With 3 bases removed from V and 7 bases from J, the gap between germline ends came to 12 bases. This CDR3 is built from 13 residues. Germline lookup yields CDR1 LNHNV and CDR2 YYDKDF (reference sequence). The CDR3 bases are TGTGCCACCAGCAGCCCTCTAGGGAGGACCCAGTACTTC. Protein: CATSSPLGRTQYF.

CDR3 sequence: CAIKGLGGPNTEAFF. In nucleotides, the CDR3 is TGTGCCATCAAGGGCTTAGGAGGCCCGAACACTGAAGCTTTCTTT. The chain links TRBV10-3 to TRBJ1-1; the D is unclear. This CDR3 has 15 residues. V was cut by 7 bases and J by 1 base, with 16 bases left in between. CDR1 and CDR2 from the germline V gene are ENHRY and SYGVKD.

This chain connects TRBV2 to TRBJ1-5; D call uncertain. The length of the CDR3 is 15 residues. Germline CDR1 is SNHLY and CDR2 is FYNNEI. V gave up 8 bases and J gave up 1 base, with 15 bases separating them. The CDR3 sequence is CASVKEGSSNQPQHF. CDR3 bases: TGTGCCAGCGTTAAAGAGGGAAGCAGCAATCAGCCCCAGCATTTT.

This sequence joins TRBV7-8 and TRBJ2-5; D gene unclear. Germline assignment: CDR1 SGHVS and CDR2 FQNEAQ. Trimming took off 3 bases at V and 2 bases at J, with 16 bases between the two ends. The CDR3 loop spans 16 amino acids. As DNA, the CDR3 is TGTGCCAGCAGCTTCGCACCCCTACTACCTCAAGAGACCCAGTACTTC. Translated: CASSFAPLLPQETQYF.

This clone occurred a few times. The gene calls are TRBV27 and TRBJ1-5; TRBD1 is a possible D gene (6 bases). Trimming shortened V by 3 bases and J by 4 bases, and 10 bases separated the two germline ends. The germline CDR1 and CDR2 sequences are MNHEY and SMNVEV (reference sequence). This CDR3 is 14 amino acids long. The DNA of the CDR3 is TGTGCCAGCAGTTTTCGGGACAATAATCAGCCCCAGCATTTT. Its protein is CASSFRDNNQPQHF.

The chain links TRBV30 to TRBJ1-1; a possible D gene is TRBD1 (6 bases). The CDR3 is 13 residues long. In germline, CDR1 is GTSNPN, CDR2 SVGIG (reference sequence). The V end was cut by 5 bases, the J end by 7 bases, with 17 bases between. The CDR3 DNA follows: TGTGCCTGGCTGGGGGGGCCTGCGGGTGAAGCTTTCTTT. Protein sequence: CAWLGGPAGEAFF.

V usage is TRBV4-1 and J usage is TRBJ2-1, with D possibly being TRBD1 (5 bases). V dropped 0 bases and J dropped 4 bases, with 10 bases sitting between them. CDR3 length: 15 amino acids. Germline lookup yields CDR1 MGHRA and CDR2 YSYEKL. CDR3 nucleotides: TGCGCCAGCAGCCAAGATGGACACAGTTACAATGAGCAGTTCTTC. It translates to CASSQDGHSYNEQFF.

The chain combines TRBV5-5 with TRBJ2-5, with 7 bases identical to TRBD1. CDR3 size: 14 residues. The germline V gene has CDR1 SGHKS and CDR2 YYEKEE (reference sequence). Losses at the gene ends were 2 bases for V and 5 bases for J; bases not matched to a gene: 6. The CDR3 region is CASSFGQAGETQYF. The CDR3 nucleotides are TGTGCCAGCAGCTTCGGACAGGCTGGGGAGACCCAGTACTTC.

The V and J genes are TRBV28 and TRBJ1-2, with 9 bases fitting TRBD1. Germline values: CDR1 MDHEN, CDR2 SYDVKM. CDR3 size: 16 residues. V was clipped by 3 bases and J by 2 bases; unmatched bases: 7. The CDR3 loop reads CASSFGGGQGNYGYTF. CDR3 bases: TGTGCCAGCAGTTTTGGGGGGGGACAGGGCAACTATGGCTACACCTTC.

The CDR3 coding sequence is TGTGCCAGCAGCGTGGAAACAGGGGCGGCTGAAAAACTGTTTTTT. Translating it yields CASSVETGAAEKLFF. The chain links TRBV9 to TRBJ1-4; 7 bases are a match to TRBD1. Trimming took 2 bases from V and 7 from J; bases not matched to a gene: 8. The CDR3 is 15 residues long. CDR1 is SGDLS, CDR2 YYNGEE, per germline.

This clone was observed once. This chain joins TRBV5-1 and TRBJ1-2; 8 positions match TRBD1. Germline lookup yields CDR1 SGHRS and CDR2 YFSETQ. V lost 4 bases and J lost 6; bases outside the gene matches: 5. The CDR3 is 13 amino acids. CDR3: CASSLAGGNGYTF. The CDR3 DNA sequence: TGCGCCAGCAGCCTTGCAGGGGGCAATGGCTACACCTTC.

The CDR3 DNA follows: TGTGCCAGCACCCGACTAGCGGGGGGCTCCTACAATGAGCAGTTCTTC. It codes for CASTRLAGGSYNEQFF. This chain connects TRBV5-4 to TRBJ2-1, with 13 bases lining up with TRBD2. V was pared by 6 bases and J by 0 bases, with 3 bases of the junction left unmatched. Germline V gene lookup returns CDR1 SGHNT and CDR2 YYREEE (reference sequence). The CDR3 length is 16 residues.